This T cell receptor beta chain was found in a study of cytomegalovirus exposure and HLA in healthy donors. On this clone: Its antigen remains unidentified.

V was pared by 3 bases and J by 4 bases, with 6 bases of the junction left unmatched. The CDR3 loop spans 14 amino acids. Germline CDR1 and CDR2: SGHRS and YFSETQ. PCR amplification relied on 60 Vbeta primers (plus 13 Jbeta primers). Sequencing was performed with immunoSEQ multiplex PCR; in TCRdb, only in-frame clones are kept and a portion is missing. The data show 65,000 to 85,000 clones, 75% to 85% seen once. Overall study results and limits: Presence/absence analysis assumed near-uniform sequencing depth across donors.

Specimen: PBMCs. The receptor's source is a man aged 50 to 59 in good health and CMV-seropositive. V usage is TRBV5-1 and J usage is TRBJ2-7; 8 bases are shared with TRBD1. CDR3 loop: CASSSYRDRYEQYF. DNA of the CDR3: TGCGCCAGCAGCTCCTACAGGGACAGGTACGAGCAGTACTTC. The full variable domain, its missing parts supplied by reference TRBV5-1 and TRBJ2-7, is KAGVTQTPRYLIKTRGQQVTLSCSPISGHRSVSWYQQTPGQGLQFLFEYFSETQRNKGNFPGRFSGRQFSNSRSEMNVSTLELGDSALYLCASSSYRDRYEQYFGPGTRLTVT.